In this sample, the clone carrying this TCR beta chain turned up many times. The data originate from a study of spatial heterogeneity in lung cancer. On the study more broadly: A consistent excess of beta-chain over alpha-chain sequences was detected.

One entry per CDR3 protein results from TCRdb running MiXCR on the 5' RACE reads. The sample has about 80,000 distinct CDR3 sequences, approximately 20% seen once. Time point reported: sample taken at primary tumor resection. Extraction of whole RNA from tumor, nontumor lung or frozen PBMC preceded unsorted sequencing. Donors were over 70 untreated early-stage non-small cell lung cancer patients. This CDR3 has 13 amino acids. Germline CDR1 and CDR2: WNHNN and SYGVQD (reference sequence). V was pared by 6 bases and J by 6 bases, with 14 bases between. This receptor was obtained from a male donor with early-stage non-small cell lung cancer. Sample: PBMCs, taken at surgery. This sequence joins TRBV10-1 and TRBJ1-1, with D possibly TRBD1 on 5 matching bases. CDR3 DNA: TGCGCCAGCAGCCCCGTCCTCAGGGCTGAAGCTTTCTTT. Residues: CASSPVLRAEAFF.